A selection of T cell receptor beta chains follows, all from one sample in a study of blood T cell repertoires in COVID-19. Produced via immunoSEQ multiplex PCR; TCRdb's table is partial and in-frame only. The table shows roughly 380,000 clones, with 70% to 90% occurring only once. Sequenced input: peripheral blood. The source is a woman aged 40 to 55 with COVID-19, enrolled during active disease. Each CDR3 is given with its conserved first and last residue. The D gene is left open where the match is weak. The size entry is marked missing in some rows and otherwise reads once, few, many or a size class.

clone_size	d_call	v_call	j_call	cdr3_nt	cdr3_aa
NA	NA	TRBV28	TRBJ1-5	TGTGCCAGCAGTTTAATTCATAGCGGATCGCCCCAGCATTTT	CASSLIHSGSPQHF
NA	TRBD2	TRBV19	TRBJ2-7	TGTGCCAGTAGTATAGGTCTAACCGGGACTAGAAGCTCATTTGGCGAGCAGTACTTC	CASSIGLTGTRSSFGEQYF
few	TRBD2	TRBV6-6	TRBJ2-7	TGTGCCAGCAGCAGACTAGCGGGAGGGCCATCCTACGAGCAGTACTTC	CASSRLAGGPSYEQYF
once	NA	TRBV6-6	TRBJ1-1	TGTGCCAGCAGTTCCGGGGGGGGGTTGAACACTGAAGCTTTCTTT	CASSSGGGLNTEAFF
NA	TRBD1	TRBV30	TRBJ1-5	TGTGCCTGGAGTTCGGGACAGGGATATGGTCAGCCCCAGCATTTT	CAWSSGQGYGQPQHF
NA	NA	TRBV9	TRBJ2-1	TGTGCCAGCAGCCCGCACCTCTCTAGGGGTTCCTACAATGAGCAGTTCTTC	CASSPHLSRGSYNEQFF
NA	TRBD2	TRBV28	TRBJ2-1	TGTGCCAGCAGTTTATGGGCAGCTAGCGGGGTCAATGAGCAGTTCTTC	CASSLWAASGVNEQFF
NA	NA	TRBV7-3	TRBJ1-1	TGTGCCAGCAGCTTAACGGGCAGAAAGAACACTGAAGCTTTCTTT	CASSLTGRKNTEAFF
NA	NA	TRBV11-3	TRBJ2-3	TGTGCCAGCAGCCCGGGGGACTCTCAGACAGATACGCAGTATTTT	CASSPGDSQTDTQYF
NA	TRBD1	TRBV30	TRBJ2-2	TGTGCCTGGAGTGTACGTAGGGGACAGACCTCAAGGGACACCGGGGAGCTGTTTTTT	CAWSVRRGQTSRDTGELFF
NA	TRBD2	TRBV4-1	TRBJ2-1	TGCGCCAGCAGCCAAGTGCTAGCGGGGGGGCCAGGGAATGAGCAGTTCTTC	CASSQVLAGGPGNEQFF
medium-sized	NA	TRBV6-4	TRBJ1-1	TGTGCCAGCAGTGACTCCGCAGAGAACACTGAAGCTTTCTTT	CASSDSAENTEAFF
once	TRBD1	TRBV2	TRBJ1-1	TGTGCCAGCAAAAACAGGGGGAACACTGAAGCTTTCTTT	CASKNRGNTEAFF
NA	NA	TRBV29-1	TRBJ1-4	TGCAGCGTGACCGGACAAGGCCTTAATGAAAAACTGTTTTTT	CSVTGQGLNEKLFF
once	NA	TRBV3-1/TRBV3-2	TRBJ1-5	TGTGCCAGCAGCCAAAACACGTACAATCAGCCCCAGCATTTT	CASSQNTYNQPQHF